This TCR beta chain was identified during a study of radiation and T cells in renal cell carcinoma. Notes on the study in general: In blood, top tumor clones expanded by 2 weeks, shrinking by 4.

Clones were sequenced by immunoSEQ multiplex PCR, and TCRdb holds only the in-frame ones, with some missing. This sample has more than 75,000 clones, with 70% to 90% found just once. Noted time point: blood 2 weeks post-SBRT. Treatment here: 15 Gy SBRT to primary tumor, nephrectomy 4 weeks later. Serial blood draws occurred at baseline and 2 and 4 weeks post-SBRT. As regards this clone: The antigen is not known.

Trimming took 10 bases from V and 4 from J; bases not matched to a gene: 16. Germline lookup yields CDR1 MNHNS and CDR2 SASEGT. This CDR3 comprises 15 residues. Material: blood, obtained from a patient whose treatment included radiotherapy and nephrectomy. This TCR was recovered from a woman in her forties or fifties with renal cell carcinoma. The chain combines TRBV6-1 with TRBJ2-7, with 7 nucleotides matching TRBD1. CDR3 in DNA: TGTGCCACCCTATGGACGACAGGGAATTTATACGAGCAGTACTTC. Its translation is CATLWTTGNLYEQYF.